The entry that follows covers one T cell receptor (beta chain) sequence. Across about two dozen US areas, participants ranged in age from about 18 to 90 years. The data stem from a study of blood T cell repertoires in COVID-19. The overall study: Donors in the United States, Italy and Spain gave samples during acute or convalescent COVID-19.

The germline V gene encodes CDR1 KGHSH and CDR2 LQKENI. After removal of 3 bases from V and 3 bases from J, the junction contained 6 bases not matched to a gene. The CDR3 loop spans 15 amino acids. Clones were read by immunoSEQ multiplex PCR, and TCRdb kept only the in-frame ones, dropping some. The sample records fewer than 250,000 clones, about 90% being singletons. Sequencing used PBMCs or T cells enriched from blood (not recorded which). This TCR was sampled from a woman aged 45 to 65 with acute COVID-19. The chain is built from TRBV18 and TRBJ2-3; 7 bases align to TRBD2. CDR3 bases: TGTGCCAGCTCACCGGCGGGAGCGGGAACAGATACGCAGTATTTT. It specifies CASSPAGAGTDTQYF.